These T cell receptor beta chains were read from a single sample in a study of metastatic and nonmetastatic thyroid tumors. Via MiXCR, TCRdb re-called the PCR reads. This sample has about 20,000 clones, with about 10% found just once. The sample comprised blood. The source of these receptors is a female donor with papillary thyroid cancer or a benign thyroid nodule (not recorded which). Some clones in this sample may be carry-over from other donors' samples. Both conserved end residues are part of each CDR3. The D gene is left open where the match is weak. Part of the rows lack a size; the others show once, few, many or a class for expanded clones.

j_call v_call d_call clone_size cdr3_nt cdr3_aa
TRBJ1-3 TRBV6-1 . many TGTGCCAGCAGTTTGGGGTTTCTCTCTGGAAACACCATATATTTT CASSLGFLSGNTIYF
TRBJ2-7 TRBV3-1 TRBD2 many TGTGCCAGCAGCCAAGGTATAGCGGGGTCCTACGAGCAGTACTTC CASSQGIAGSYEQYF
TRBJ2-5 TRBV7-9 TRBD2 . TGTGCCAGCAGGGGCCGACTAGCTGGAGTCGGAGAGACCCAGTACTTC CASRGRLAGVGETQYF
TRBJ1-2 TRBV3-1 . . TGTGCCAGCAGCCAACGGAGGGGACGGAGCTACACCTTC CASSQRRGRSYTF
TRBJ2-3 TRBV5-1 TRBD2 many TGCGCCAGCAACGGGGGGACAGATACGCAGTATTTT CASNGGTDTQYF
TRBJ2-7 TRBV3-1 . many TGTGCCAGCAGTAGCGGCCATGCCTACGAGCAGTACTTC CASSSGHAYEQYF
TRBJ2-3 TRBV24-1 . many TGTGCCACCAGTGATTTGCGTGGGGGAGCGATCACAGATACGCAGTATTTT CATSDLRGGAITDTQYF
TRBJ2-1 TRBV11-2 TRBD1 many TGTGCCAGCAGCTTACAGGGGGAGAGCAATGAGCAGTTCTTC CASSLQGESNEQFF
TRBJ2-1 TRBV20-1 . many TGCAGTGCTAGAGTGGGGAGCTCCTACAATGAGCAGTTCTTC CSARVGSSYNEQFF
TRBJ1-5 TRBV20-1 TRBD1 many TGCAGTGCTAGAGATCTCGTCAAACAGGGGGGGCGGCCCCAGCATTTT CSARDLVKQGGRPQHF
TRBJ1-1 TRBV5-1 . many TGCGCCAGCAGCTTGGGTGACACTGAAGCTTTCTTT CASSLGDTEAFF
TRBJ2-5 TRBV19 . many TGTGCCAGTAGTCGGACAGTACAAGAGACCCAGTACTTC CASSRTVQETQYF
TRBJ2-6 TRBV19 . many TGTGCCAGTAGTTCCCAGAGCTCTGGGGCCAACGTCCTGACTTTC CASSSQSSGANVLTF
TRBJ1-5 TRBV20-1 . many TGCAGTGCTAGAGATTCAACAGGCCTTTATAGCAATCAGCCCCAGCATTTT CSARDSTGLYSNQPQHF
TRBJ2-4 TRBV6-2/TRBV6-3 . . TGTGCCAGCAGTCTCCCGGGACGTAAAAACATTCAGTACTTC CASSLPGRKNIQYF
TRBJ2-7 TRBV2 . many TGTGCCAGCCGTCTAGCGAACAATGCCTACGAGCAGTACTTC CASRLANNAYEQYF
TRBJ2-7 TRBV20-1 . many TGCAGTGCTCCTTCACTGAGGCTTACGTCCTACGAGCAGTACTTC CSAPSLRLTSYEQYF
TRBJ2-1 TRBV11-1 TRBD2 many TGTGCCAGCAGCGGGACTAGCGGGAGTCCCTACAATGAGCAGTTCTTC CASSGTSGSPYNEQFF
TRBJ1-2 TRBV6-1 . few TGTGCCAGCAGTGAGGACCGATCTTCTAGAGGCTACACCTTC CASSEDRSSRGYTF
TRBJ2-6 TRBV28 TRBD2 many TGTGCCAGCGACGCGCGGGGGATTACCTCTGGGGCCAACGTCCTGACTTTC CASDARGITSGANVLTF
TRBJ1-6 TRBV5-1 TRBD1 many TGCGCCAGCAGCGTGCTGACAGGGGGATCACCCCTCCACTTT CASSVLTGGSPLHF
TRBJ1-2 TRBV20-1 . many TGCAGTGCTATAAGCAAAACCTATGGCTACACCTTC CSAISKTYGYTF
TRBJ2-1 TRBV29-1 . many TGCAGCGCCGGGACTCATGAGCAGTTCTTC CSAGTHEQFF
TRBJ2-2 TRBV29-1 . many TGCAGCGCTAAGACAGATAACACCGGGGAGCTGTTTTTT CSAKTDNTGELFF
TRBJ2-7 TRBV10-3 . many TGTGCCATCAGTGAGTCACACCGGGACACCTTAACCTACGAGCAGTACTTC CAISESHRDTLTYEQYF
TRBJ1-6 TRBV6-2/TRBV6-3 . medium-sized TGTGCCAGCAGTTATACAAGATTAAATTCACCCCTCCACTTT CASSYTRLNSPLHF
TRBJ2-2 TRBV11-1 . . TGTGCCAGCAGCTTCTGGGGATCGGGCACCGGGGAGCTGTTTTTT CASSFWGSGTGELFF
TRBJ2-7 TRBV11-2 . many TGTGCCAGCAGCCCAACCCGTTCCTACGAGCAGTACTTC CASSPTRSYEQYF
TRBJ2-2 TRBV6-1 TRBD2 few TGTGCCAGCAGTGACCGCGGGGGGGCGTCCGGGGAGCTGTTTTTT CASSDRGGASGELFF
TRBJ1-2 TRBV11-2 . . TGTGCCAGCAGCCCCGCGGGGGCGTACGACTATGGCTACACCTTC CASSPAGAYDYGYTF
TRBJ2-7 TRBV20-1 . . TGCAGTGCTAGATGGAGACATGCCCTCCTCTACGAGCAGTACTTC CSARWRHALLYEQYF
TRBJ2-5 TRBV14 TRBD2 . TGTGCCAGCAGCCAAGAGGCCACTCTAGCGGGGGGGAAGGAGACCCAGTACTTC CASSQEATLAGGKETQYF
TRBJ1-2 TRBV6-4 . . TGTGCCAGTCAGGAAACAGCCTCCTATGGCTACACCTTC CASQETASYGYTF
TRBJ2-1 TRBV5-1 . many TGCGCCAGCAGCGACGCAGACATCCTTGTGGATGAGCAGTTCTTC CASSDADILVDEQFF
TRBJ2-7 TRBV20-1 . medium-sized TGCAGTGCTAGGGTAACAGGGAGAGACTACGAGCAGTACTTC CSARVTGRDYEQYF
TRBJ2-7 TRBV7-2 TRBD1 many TGTGCCAGCAGCGCTTCCGGGACAGGAACCTACGAGCAGTACTTC CASSASGTGTYEQYF
TRBJ2-1 TRBV7-8 . many TGTGCCAGCAGCGCAGGACCCCGTCCGGGACCGGGGGATGAGCAGTTCTTC CASSAGPRPGPGDEQFF
TRBJ2-2 TRBV15 . many TGTGCCACCAGCAGAGTGCCAGCGGAGAACACCGGGGAGCTGTTTTTT CATSRVPAENTGELFF